This T cell receptor beta chain was captured by sequencing in a study of metastatic and nonmetastatic thyroid tumors. Before thyroid surgery, none of the patients had received any treatment. This clone was counted at least ten times. An end of the junction differs from the germline gene, which may be a read error. TCRdb reanalyzed the PCR reads with MiXCR. The table records over 30,000 clones, 15% to 20% of them present only once. This TCR was sampled from a male donor with papillary thyroid cancer or a benign thyroid nodule (not recorded which). Some clones in this sample may be carry-over from other donors' samples. The specimen was blood.

Here the CDR3 reads CASSYSPSGGGTDTQYF. CDR3 coding DNA: TGTGCCAGCAGCTACTCTCCTAGCGGGGGGGGCACAGATACGCAGTATTTT. The chain is built from TRBV6-2 or TRBV6-3 and TRBJ2-3; TRBD2 matches 12 bases. This CDR3 is 17 amino acids long. Germline loops: CDR1 MNHEY, CDR2 SVGEGT.